A single sample gave rise to the 6 T cell receptor beta chains below, sequenced in a study of T cells in Graves' hyperthyroidism and ophthalmopathy. Researchers took RNA transcripts and amplified the TCR beta CDR3 regions from them. The HTBI primer set drove a first-round RT-PCR of the TCR CDR3. Each CDR3 protein is one row after TCRdb ran MiXCR on the multiplex PCR reads. Of under 700,000 distinct CDR3 sequences in the sample, over 15% were seen once. Specimen: blood. These receptors originate from a woman between 18 and 30 years old with Graves' hyperthyroidism.

This clonotype has at least ten counts. CDR3 DNA sequence: TGTGCCAGCAGGGCGGGACCTCCCCGCGATGGCTACACCTTC. This gives the protein CASRAGPPRDGYTF. The chain combines TRBV12-3 or TRBV12-4 with TRBJ1-2; D might be TRBD1 (5 bases). The CDR3 totals 14 residues. The ends were cut back, 6 bases at V and 6 bases at J, with 17 bases in the middle.

The chain joins TRBV5-1 to TRBJ2-7; 7 bases align to TRBD2. The V segment lost 5 bases and the J segment 2 bases; nucleotides outside the gene matches: 4. CDR3 size: 13 residues. CDR1 and CDR2 (germline): SGHRS, YFSETQ. The CDR3 sequence: CASRRLAAYEQYF. In nucleotides, the CDR3 is TGCGCCAGCAGGAGGCTAGCGGCCTACGAGCAGTACTTC.

This clonotype has at least ten counts. The gene calls are TRBV2 and TRBJ1-1; maybe TRBD1 (5 bases). The CDR3 contains 14 residues. V lost 6 bases and J lost 3, with 14 bases in between. Germline V gives CDR1 SNHLY, CDR2 FYNNEI. CDR3 bases: TGTGCCAGCAGGCGGACAATGAAGGACACTGAAGCTTTCTTT. It encodes CASRRTMKDTEAFF.

This clonotype was picked up a small number of times. The rearrangement links TRBV7-3 to TRBJ2-5; a weak D match, TRBD2 (5 bases). Germline V gene lookup returns CDR1 SGHTA and CDR2 FQGTGA. Trimming removed 5 bases at V and 9 bases at J, with 16 bases between. The CDR3 sequence is 13 residues long. Here the CDR3 DNA reads TGTGCCAGCAGCAAGACCGGAACGGGGTCCCAGTACTTC. Amino acid sequence: CASSKTGTGSQYF.

Of note for this clonotype: A single base separates this from a much larger clone, so it may be a read error. The V and J genes are TRBV24-1 and TRBJ2-3; D gene ambiguous. The germline gives CDR1 KGHDR, CDR2 SFDVKD. The CDR3 spans 11 residues. V gave up 5 bases and J gave up 4 bases, with 3 bases separating them. DNA for the CDR3: TGTGCCACCAGTGCTGCAGATACGCAGTATTTT. This gives the protein CATSAADTQYF.

This clonotype came up many times. V is TRBV20-1 and J is TRBJ1-5; D may be TRBD1 (5 bases). Trimming removed 3 bases from V and 0 bases from J, with 9 bases in between. The CDR3 has 14 amino acids. Germline-derived CDR1 and CDR2 are DFQATT and SNEGSKA (reference sequence). DNA of the CDR3: TGCAGTGCTAGTATGGGGGTTAGCAATCAGCCCCAGCATTTT. This codes for CSASMGVSNQPQHF.